These 31 T cell receptor beta chains were all obtained from the same sample, sequenced in a study of cytomegalovirus exposure and HLA in healthy donors. The PCR ran on 60 Vbeta and 13 Jbeta primers. Here immunoSEQ multiplex PCR was the method, and the copy in TCRdb shows in-frame clones only, minus some. The sample lists about 130,000 clones, 76% occurring once. The material sequenced was PBMCs. Every receptor here comes from a man aged 50 to 60 in good health and CMV-seronegative.

This clone was observed a single time. The gene calls are TRBV10-3 and TRBJ1-1; 7 bases agree with TRBD1. Unmatched junction bases numbered 7, after V lost 2 bases and J lost 4 bases. The CDR3 totals 15 residues. Looked up from germline, CDR1 is ENHRY and CDR2 is SYGVKD. CDR3 sequence: CAISERIQGFTEAFF. The DNA for the CDR3 is TGTGCCATCAGTGAGCGCATACAGGGGTTCACTGAAGCTTTCTTT.

With regard to this clone: The same CDR3 arises from other DNA sequences in this sample as well. The chain links TRBV5-1 to TRBJ2-1; 12 bases align to TRBD2. With 3 bases clipped from V and 2 bases from J, the junction kept 0 bases outside the gene matches. This CDR3 has 15 residues. The germline V gene encodes CDR1 SGHRS and CDR2 YFSETQ. The CDR3 loop reads CASSSSGGAYNEQFF. CDR3 coding DNA: TGCGCCAGCAGCTCTAGCGGGGGGGCCTACAATGAGCAGTTCTTC.

This sequence joins TRBV5-1 and TRBJ2-5, with 8 nucleotides matching TRBD2. The J segment lost 2 bases and the V segment lost 2 bases, leaving 2 bases of the junction unmatched. There are 14 residues in the CDR3. The germline CDR1 and CDR2 sequences are SGHRS and YFSETQ. The CDR3 is CASSFGGGQETQYF. The CDR3 region has the DNA TGCGCCAGCAGCTTCGGGGGGGGGCAAGAGACCCAGTACTTC. The full variable domain, rest sourced from reference TRBV5-1 and TRBJ2-5, is KAGVTQTPRYLIKTRGQQVTLSCSPISGHRSVSWYQQTPGQGLQFLFEYFSETQRNKGNFPGRFSGRQFSNSRSEMNVSTLELGDSALYLCASSFGGGQETQYFGPGTRLLVL.

V usage is TRBV20-1 and J usage is TRBJ1-2; D is possibly TRBD1 (5 bases). Germline V gene sequence: CDR1 DFQATT, CDR2 SNEGSKA (reference sequence). CDR3 length equals 10 residues. Trimming removed 6 bases at V and 12 bases at J, with 14 bases between. The CDR3 loop is CSAAGRGNTF. The CDR3 DNA follows: TGCAGTGCCGCGGGACGCGGGAACACCTTC.

Notes on this clone: In the same sample, other DNA sequences code for this CDR3. The chain uses TRBV7-8 and TRBJ1-1; 7 bases align to TRBD1. The CDR3 spans 16 residues. The junction had 14 bases not matched to a gene; V was cut back by 4 bases and J by 6 bases. Germline V gene sequence: CDR1 SGHVS, CDR2 FQNEAQ. The CDR3 protein is CASSSSLLQGTPEAFF. CDR3 bases: TGTGCCAGCAGCTCGAGTCTTTTACAGGGGACGCCTGAAGCTTTCTTT.

There are a few counts of this clone. The chain links TRBV5-1 to TRBJ2-2, with D tentatively TRBD1 (5 bases). Trimming took off 0 bases at V and 0 bases at J, with 6 bases between the two ends. Per germline, CDR1 SGHRS and CDR2 YFSETQ. The CDR3 has 15 amino acids. DNA for the CDR3: TGCGCCAGCAGCTTGGGACAGACGAACACCGGGGAGCTGTTTTTT. It is translated as CASSLGQTNTGELFF.

The J gene is TRBJ1-6, the V gene TRBV19; 7 bases map to TRBD1. CDR1 is LNHDA and CDR2 is SQIVND in the germline V gene (reference sequence). This CDR3 region has 15 residues. J gave up 8 bases and V 6 bases, and 10 bases lay outside the gene matches. Here the CDR3 reads CASSQSDRDDSPLHF. CDR3 DNA: TGTGCCAGTAGCCAATCAGACAGGGATGATTCACCCCTCCACTTT.

The chain uses TRBV7-9 and TRBJ2-1, with 9 bases that match TRBD1. Germline assignment: CDR1 SEHNR and CDR2 FQNEAQ (reference sequence). V shed 5 bases and J 6 bases; nucleotides not matched to a gene: 14. CDR3 length: 17 amino acids. CDR3 sequence reads: CASSPQKGQGVRNEQFF. The CDR3 coding sequence is TGTGCCAGCAGCCCCCAGAAGGGACAGGGTGTTCGCAATGAGCAGTTCTTC.

The chain employs TRBV28 and TRBJ1-2, with D tentatively TRBD1 (6 bases). The CDR3 covers 14 residues. Between the trimmed V and J ends, which lost 6 bases and 8 bases, there was a span of 19 bases. Germline-derived CDR1 and CDR2 are MDHEN and SYDVKM. Written as DNA, the CDR3 is TGTGCCAGCAGAAACCCCGCGGGGGCGCGGGGCTACACCTTC. Amino acids: CASRNPAGARGYTF.

This clone was detected once. The genes are TRBV28 and TRBJ2-3; 7 bases are a match to TRBD1. This CDR3 region has 16 residues. Germline assignment: CDR1 MDHEN and CDR2 SYDVKM. With 6 bases clipped from V and 1 base from J, the junction kept 10 bases outside the gene matches. The CDR3 sequence: CASSPTSGTGTDTQYF. The CDR3, as DNA: TGTGCCAGCAGCCCCACCTCCGGGACAGGCACAGATACGCAGTATTTT.

The chain uses TRBV5-1 and TRBJ2-3; no definite D call. In germline, CDR1 is SGHRS, CDR2 YFSETQ. Trimming pared 0 bases from V and 2 bases from J, leaving 10 bases between. CDR3 length: 15 residues. This CDR3 is CASSLDPSNTDTQYF. CDR3 coding DNA: TGCGCCAGCAGCTTGGATCCATCTAACACAGATACGCAGTATTTT.

This clone was counted between two and nine times. The V gene is TRBV5-1, the J gene TRBJ2-3, with TRBD2 as a possible D gene (7 bases). Germline CDR1 reads SGHRS; CDR2 reads YFSETQ. The CDR3 has 16 amino acids. The V end was cut by 2 bases, the J end by 0 bases, with 13 bases between. The CDR3 protein is CASSFTGRASTDTQYF. The CDR3, as DNA: TGCGCCAGCAGCTTTACAGGGAGGGCTAGCACAGATACGCAGTATTTT.

The rearrangement uses TRBV28 and TRBJ2-7; possible D gene TRBD1, 6 bases. This CDR3 has 13 amino acids. The V gene lost 8 bases and the J gene lost 0 bases, with 11 bases spanning the gap. CDR1 is MDHEN, CDR2 SYDVKM, per germline. The CDR3 coding sequence is TGTGCCAGCGGGACACTTAGCTCCTACGAGCAGTACGTC. Translation gives CASGTLSSYEQYV.

This chain joins TRBV7-3 and TRBJ1-2; no firm D call. Germline V gives CDR1 SGHTA, CDR2 FQGTGA. This CDR3 spans 14 amino acids. Trimming stripped 5 bases from V and 6 bases from J, with 16 bases between. CDR3 protein: CASSRSGSRDGYTF. CDR3 nucleotide sequence: TGTGCCAGCAGCCGAAGTGGGTCGCGGGATGGCTACACCTTC.

This chain joins TRBV5-6 and TRBJ1-2, with D perhaps matching TRBD1 (5 bases). The length of the CDR3 is 13 residues. V was pared by 0 bases and J by 3 bases, with 6 bases between. CDR1 and CDR2 (germline): SGHDT, YYEEEE. CDR3 region: CASSLGGDYGYTF. The DNA for the CDR3 is TGTGCCAGCAGCTTGGGGGGGGACTATGGCTACACCTTC.

This clone was counted a few times. This chain connects TRBV5-4 to TRBJ1-4; no definite D call. Deletions cut 0 bases from V and 6 bases from J, with 9 bases between. The CDR3 spans 14 residues. The germline V gene encodes CDR1 SGHNT and CDR2 YYREEE (reference sequence). The CDR3 spells CASSLELHDEKLFF. The CDR3 DNA sequence: TGTGCCAGCAGCTTGGAGTTACATGATGAAAAACTGTTTTTT.

The V call is TRBV7-2, the J call TRBJ1-1, with D hard to call. The length of the CDR3 is 14 residues. Germline values: CDR1 SGHTA, CDR2 FQGNSA. The V and J ends lost 3 bases and 0 bases respectively, with 8 bases between them. In DNA, the CDR3 is TGTGCCAGCAGCTTCAGGAACATGAACACTGAAGCTTTCTTT. It codes for CASSFRNMNTEAFF.

This clone turned up a few times. The chain employs TRBV11-2 and TRBJ2-7, with 10 bases lining up with TRBD2. This CDR3 has 16 residues. Germline CDR1 reads SGHAT; CDR2 reads FQNNGV. Germline trimming cut 1 base from V and 2 bases from J; bases unmatched to any gene: 5. This chain's CDR3 is CASSLGLAGAPYEQYF. The CDR3, as DNA: TGTGCCAGCAGCTTAGGGCTAGCGGGGGCCCCCTACGAGCAGTACTTC.

The rearrangement joins TRBV30 to TRBJ1-2; maybe TRBD1 (5 bases). Germline V CDR1 and CDR2: GTSNPN, SVGIG (reference sequence). V gave up 4 bases and J gave up 0 bases, with 12 bases separating them. The CDR3 runs 14 residues. This CDR3 reads CAWMGGRTNYGYTF. For the CDR3, the DNA is TGTGCCTGGATGGGGGGGAGGACTAACTATGGCTACACCTTC.

The chain employs TRBV25-1 and TRBJ1-4, with D perhaps matching TRBD1 (5 bases). Per the germline V gene, CDR1 is MGHDK and CDR2 is SYGVNS. Deletions cut 6 bases from V and 1 base from J, with 6 bases between. CDR3 length: 13 amino acids. The CDR3 protein is CASRTGTNEKLFF. The CDR3 region has the DNA TGTGCCAGCAGAACAGGAACTAATGAAAAACTGTTTTTT.

This chain joins TRBV6-6 and TRBJ2-7; perhaps TRBD2 as D (6 bases). This CDR3 has 13 residues. V lost 0 bases, J lost 6 bases, and 9 bases lay in between. Per germline, CDR1 MNHNY and CDR2 SVGAGI (reference sequence). CDR3 residues: CASSYSEGFEQYV. As DNA, the CDR3 is TGTGCCAGCAGTTACTCGGAGGGGTTCGAGCAGTACGTC.

V is TRBV27 and J is TRBJ2-3, with 8 bases aligning to TRBD1. Germline V gives CDR1 MNHEY, CDR2 SMNVEV (reference sequence). V lost 5 bases, J lost 0 bases, and 19 bases stayed unmatched. The CDR3 runs 20 residues. In nucleotides, the CDR3 is TGTGCCAGCAGTCCACAAACGCACAACCGGGACAGGCTCAGCACAGATACGCAGTATTTT. Translating gives CASSPQTHNRDRLSTDTQYF.

The V and J genes are TRBV7-9 and TRBJ2-7; 7 positions match TRBD1. CDR3 length: 14 amino acids. Germline values: CDR1 SEHNR, CDR2 FQNEAQ (reference sequence). The CDR3, as DNA: TGTTCCAGCAGTTTAAACGACAGGGCCTCCGAGCAGTACGTC. It yields the protein CSSSLNDRASEQYV.

The chain is built from TRBV12-2 and TRBJ2-7; TRBD1, as called in the table, went unchecked against the DNA. TRBV12-2 is described as a pseudogene. The CDR3 consists of 13 residues. Here the CDR3 reads CASRLEDSYEQYV. DNA of the CDR3: TGTGCAAGTCGCTTAGAGGACAGCTACGAGCAGTACGTC.

V gene TRBV9 combines with J gene TRBJ1-2, with 9 positions matching TRBD1. CDR3 length equals 15 residues. CDR1 is SGDLS and CDR2 is YYNGEE in the germline V gene. Unmatched junction bases numbered 9, after V lost 4 bases and J lost 5 bases. CDR3 amino acids: CASSSGQGLGYGYTF. In DNA form, the CDR3 reads TGTGCCAGCAGCTCAGGACAGGGGCTAGGGTATGGCTACACCTTC.

The chain links TRBV5-1 to TRBJ2-1; tentative D call: TRBD1 (7 bases). Germline V gene sequence: CDR1 SGHRS, CDR2 YFSETQ. CDR3 length: 16 residues. Between the trimmed V and J ends, which lost 1 base and 1 base, there was a span of 12 bases. The CDR3 is CASSLNRGGSYNEQFF. CDR3 DNA sequence: TGCGCCAGCAGCTTGAACAGGGGAGGTTCCTACAATGAGCAGTTCTTC.

This clone was seen only once. The chain couples TRBV5-1 to TRBJ1-6, with D perhaps matching TRBD1 (5 bases). This CDR3 is 15 amino acids long. Trimming shortened V by 1 base and J by 5 bases, and 10 bases separated the two germline ends. In germline, CDR1 is SGHRS, CDR2 YFSETQ. The CDR3 protein is CASSLFPRDNSPLHF. The CDR3 region has the DNA TGCGCCAGCAGCTTGTTTCCCAGGGATAATTCACCCCTCCACTTT.

This chain connects TRBV5-4 to TRBJ2-5; 10 bases map to TRBD2. The CDR3 totals 16 residues. With 1 base clipped from V and 5 bases from J, the junction kept 8 bases outside the gene matches. Germline CDR1 is SGHNT and CDR2 is YYREEE (reference sequence). CDR3 DNA sequence: TGTGCCAGCAGCTTGAGAGAGCGGGGGGGTCACGAGACCCAGTACTTC. It specifies CASSLRERGGHETQYF.

CDR3 bases: TGTGCCAGCAGTCAAATGGGCTACGAGCAGTACGTC. Translation gives CASSQMGYEQYV. The chain combines TRBV28 with TRBJ2-7, with no clear D. Germline CDR1 and CDR2: MDHEN and SYDVKM. The V gene lost 5 bases and the J gene lost 3 bases, with 8 bases spanning the gap. This CDR3 has 12 residues.

This clone was detected only a few times. The chain uses TRBV7-6 and TRBJ1-1; D possibly corresponds to TRBD1 (5 bases). Germline CDR1 SGHVS, CDR2 FNYEAQ. The CDR3 is 13 residues long. Trimming took off 6 bases at V and 5 bases at J, with 13 bases between the two ends. The CDR3 protein is CASRPGAGTEAFF. DNA for the CDR3: TGTGCCAGCAGACCCGGGGCGGGGACTGAAGCTTTCTTT.

The chain has TRBV19 and TRBJ1-3, with 7 nucleotides matching TRBD1. Trimming removed 4 bases from V and 5 bases from J; junction bases left unmatched: 11. CDR1 is LNHDA and CDR2 is SQIVND in the germline V gene (reference sequence). The CDR3 sequence is 16 residues long. The CDR3, as DNA: TGTGCCAGTAGTACCAGAAATGGACAGGACCGAAACACCATATATTTT. Amino acid sequence: CASSTRNGQDRNTIYF.